This T cell receptor (beta chain) was recovered during a study of shared T cell receptors in the human thymus. Method: immunoSEQ multiplex PCR; TCRdb's copy keeps in-frame clones and lacks some. The sample lists under 850,000 clones, over 75% occurring once. CDR3 size: 16 residues. V lost 2 bases, J lost 5 bases, and 16 bases lay in between. Germline V gene lookup returns CDR1 KGHSH and CDR2 LQKENI. The same data also contributed to another study, on human thymus T cells. According to that study: Related research found strongly overlapping thymic repertoires in unrelated individuals.

This chain connects TRBV18 to TRBJ2-1; D remains unclear. The sample consisted of thymocytes. The receptor was derived from a boy under two years old with a congenital heart defect. CDR3 nucleotide sequence: TGTGCCAGCTCACCAAGTAACAGAGTCTCAAACAATGAGCAGTTCTTC. Translating gives CASSPSNRVSNNEQFF.